The TCR beta chain under discussion was sequenced for a study of human T cells and chemical hapten exposure. Notes on the study in general: TCRs whose frequency exceeded 1 in 1000 remained the same following DPC sensitization.

Time point: healthy volunteer bleed at 6 weeks. From whole blood left unfractionated, total RNA was extracted. With regard to this clonotype: Its target is unknown.

Unique molecular identifiers were attached to individual cDNA molecules during library preparation. TCRdb called the RACE reads again in MiXCR, with one record for every CDR3 protein. The repertoire holds more than 60,000 distinct CDR3 sequences, with roughly 8.7% as singletons. This receptor was obtained from a male donor in good health. Some clones in this sample may be carry-over from other donors' samples. What was sequenced was whole blood.

The CDR3 is CASSYNRDRTNTGELFF. The CDR3 bases are TGTGCCAGCAGTTATAACCGGGACAGGACAAACACCGGGGAGCTGTTTTTT. The chain carries TRBV6-2 or TRBV6-3 and TRBJ2-2, with TRBD1 matching over 8 bases. There are 17 residues in the CDR3. From germline, CDR1 is MNHEY and CDR2 SVGEGT. With 3 bases clipped from V and 2 bases from J, the junction kept 8 bases outside the gene matches.